Presented here are 20 T cell receptor beta chains from one specimen sequenced in a study of T cells after somatic rescue of genetic block (dated by TCRdb to about 2020). Library construction relied on the immunoSEQ multiplex PCR assay. The table comes from immuneACCESS by way of TCRdb, which keeps in-frame sequences with V and J called. Part of the clones is missing from these tables; in studies checked, under half for an unresolved V gene and the rest for unknown reasons. For this sample there are tens of thousands of clones; under 95% appear just once. The ten most abundant clones make up about 3% of the sample. Source material: peripheral blood mononuclear cells (PBMCs). The receptor source for this set is a young man.

The chain joins TRBV18 to TRBJ2-3, with 12 positions matching TRBD2. The germline gives CDR1 KGHSH, CDR2 LQKENI. The trim removed 5 bases at V and 2 bases at J, leaving 5 bases unmatched. The CDR3 loop spans 16 amino acids. The DNA of the CDR3 is TGTGCCAGCTCATCCGGACTAGCGGGGTTCACAGATACGCAGTATTTT. Protein sequence: CASSSGLAGFTDTQYF. Combining the CDR3 with reference TRBV18 and TRBJ2-3 gives the whole variable domain NAGVMQNPRHLVRRRGQEARLRCSPMKGHSHVYWYRQLPEEGLKFMVYLQKENIIDESGMPKERFSAEFPKEGPSILRIQQVVRGDSAAYFCASSSGLAGFTDTQYFGPGTRLTVL.

This rearrangement joins TRBV5-5 to TRBJ2-7, with 7 bases matching TRBD2. V was clipped by 4 bases and J by 1 base; unmatched bases: 11. CDR1 SGHKS and CDR2 YYEKEE come from the germline V gene (reference sequence). There are 16 residues in the CDR3. The CDR3 region is CASSLGAGSVSYEQYF. CDR3 coding DNA: TGTGCCAGCAGCCTCGGAGCGGGGTCCGTTTCCTACGAGCAGTACTTC.

The J gene is TRBJ2-7, the V gene TRBV27; D may be TRBD2 (6 bases). Germline V CDR1 and CDR2: MNHEY, SMNVEV (reference sequence). The CDR3 totals 15 residues. V lost 3 bases and J 1 base, leaving 13 bases between the germline ends. The chain's CDR3 is CASSFSTGSSYEQYF. CDR3 nucleotides: TGTGCCAGCAGTTTCTCGACCGGGAGTTCCTACGAGCAGTACTTC.

The chain recombines TRBV11-3 with TRBJ2-2, with 8 bases fitting TRBD1. Germline CDR1 reads SGHNT; CDR2 reads YENEEA. This CDR3 is built from 15 residues. With 5 bases clipped from V and 3 bases from J, the junction kept 5 bases outside the gene matches. The CDR3 loop reads CASSAGGSDTGELFF. The CDR3 coding sequence is TGTGCCAGCAGCGCAGGGGGCAGCGACACCGGGGAGCTGTTTTTT.

The chain carries TRBV4-3 and TRBJ2-2; 7 nucleotides agree with TRBD1. The CDR3 loop spans 15 amino acids. Germline CDR1 is LGHNA and CDR2 is YSLEER. J lost 7 bases, V lost 3 bases, and 8 bases had no gene match. The CDR3 loop is CASSQTGQAYGELFF. The CDR3 region has the DNA TGCGCCAGCAGCCAGACCGGACAGGCTTACGGGGAGCTGTTTTTT.

V and J are TRBV14 and TRBJ2-3, with D perhaps matching TRBD2 (6 bases). Germline CDR1 is SGHDN and CDR2 is FVKESK. This CDR3 region has 16 residues. V was pared by 4 bases and J by 6 bases, with 20 bases between. CDR3 DNA: TGTGCCAGCAGCCTCTACCGGGAGCCTCCACGGGATACGCAGTATTTT. It encodes CASSLYREPPRDTQYF.

The chain couples TRBV19 to TRBJ2-1; 8 bases map to TRBD2. Germline-derived CDR1 and CDR2 are LNHDA and SQIVND (reference sequence). The CDR3 spans 15 residues. V shed 5 bases, J shed 1 base, and the junction held 4 bases outside the gene matches. This CDR3 reads CASSPLAVSYNEQFF. The CDR3 region has the DNA TGTGCCAGTAGTCCACTAGCGGTGTCCTACAATGAGCAGTTCTTC.

The genes are TRBV5-6 and TRBJ2-2; possibly TRBD1 for D (6 bases). Trimming shortened V by 4 bases and J by 7 bases, and 20 bases separated the two germline ends. This CDR3 is built from 16 residues. Germline CDR1 and CDR2: SGHDT and YYEEEE. CDR3 sequence (DNA): TGTGCCAGCAGCCCCATGGTCAGGGGCACTGTCGGGGAGCTGTTTTTT. Its translation is CASSPMVRGTVGELFF.

The chain is built from TRBV21-1 and TRBJ2-1; TRBD2, the D gene given by the table, was not confirmed from the DNA. TRBV21-1 has pseudogene status. The CDR3 spans 15 residues. The CDR3 DNA sequence: TGTGCCAGCAGCAAGGTAGAAGAATCCTACAATGAGCAGTTCTTC. Translated, it gives CASSKVEESYNEQFF.

The CDR3 DNA reads as TGTGCCAGCAGCGTAGGGGCCGAGCAGTACTTC. It encodes CASSVGAEQYF. V gene TRBV9 combines with J gene TRBJ2-7; no firm D call. The CDR3 spans 11 residues. CDR1 is SGDLS, CDR2 YYNGEE, per germline. V was trimmed by 0 bases and J by 6 bases, leaving 4 bases between them.

The V gene is TRBV10-1, the J gene TRBJ2-3; D is perhaps TRBD1 (7 bases). The CDR3 has 15 amino acids. Germline CDR1 WNHNN, CDR2 SYGVQD (reference sequence). The V end was cut by 1 base, the J end by 4 bases, with 12 bases between. As DNA, the CDR3 is TGCGCCAGCAGTGAGTGGCAGGGGGAGGCAGATACGCAGTATTTT. Its protein is CASSEWQGEADTQYF.

The rearrangement uses TRBV18 and TRBJ2-1; 9 bases align to TRBD2. The CDR3 extends over 17 amino acids. J lost 0 bases, V lost 2 bases, and 5 bases had no gene match. Germline lookup yields CDR1 KGHSH and CDR2 LQKENI. CDR3 sequence reads: CASSPVTSGSSYNEQFF. CDR3 DNA sequence: TGTGCCAGCTCACCAGTGACTAGCGGAAGCTCCTACAATGAGCAGTTCTTC. The full variable domain, completed using reference TRBV18 and TRBJ2-1, is NAGVMQNPRHLVRRRGQEARLRCSPMKGHSHVYWYRQLPEEGLKFMVYLQKENIIDESGMPKERFSAEFPKEGPSILRIQQVVRGDSAAYFCASSPVTSGSSYNEQFFGPGTRLTVL.

The chain recombines TRBV28 with TRBJ2-1, with D maybe TRBD2 (5 bases). Trimming shortened V by 2 bases and J by 7 bases, and 15 bases separated the two germline ends. This CDR3 region has 15 residues. In germline, CDR1 is MDHEN, CDR2 SYDVKM. CDR3 DNA: TGTGCCAGCAGTTTAATGCTTCCCCCGGGGAATGAGCAGTTCTTC. Its translation is CASSLMLPPGNEQFF.

This rearrangement joins TRBV5-3 to TRBJ1-2; D is undetermined. TRBV5-3 is an ORF; its function is uncertain. The CDR3 covers 14 residues. V lost 0 bases, J lost 7 bases, and 13 bases lay in between. The CDR3 is CARSLGKLVGGYTF. In DNA, the CDR3 is TGTGCCAGAAGCTTGGGGAAACTAGTCGGTGGCTACACCTTC.

This sequence joins TRBV10-3 and TRBJ2-7; D assignment may be TRBD1 or TRBD2 (6 bases each). Trimming took 10 bases from V and 6 from J, leaving 22 bases between them. The CDR3 spans 14 residues. Germline V CDR1 and CDR2: ENHRY, SYGVKD. CDR3 sequence reads: CATGFGGRMGEQYF. DNA of the CDR3: TGTGCCACAGGGTTTGGGGGGCGGATGGGCGAGCAGTACTTC.

V gene TRBV28 combines with J gene TRBJ2-7; 8 nucleotides agree with TRBD1. Germline-derived CDR1 and CDR2 are MDHEN and SYDVKM. The length of the CDR3 is 14 residues. The V and J ends lost 6 bases and 4 bases, in that order; junction bases with no gene match: 8. CDR3 in DNA: TGTGCCAGCAGGCAGGGGGCCTTAATGTACGAGCAGTACTTC. It translates to CASRQGALMYEQYF.

The count of this clone is one. The chain has TRBV4-1 and TRBJ1-2; a weak D match, TRBD1 (6 bases). V lost 4 bases and J lost 8, with 11 bases in between. Germline V gene sequence: CDR1 MGHRA, CDR2 YSYEKL. CDR3 size: 12 residues. CDR3 loop: CASSPQGSGYTF. Here the CDR3 DNA reads TGCGCCAGCAGCCCTCAGGGGTCCGGCTACACCTTC.

This rearrangement joins TRBV5-6 to TRBJ2-1, with TRBD2 identical over 7 bases. The CDR3 is 18 residues long. V lost 2 bases to trimming and J lost 5 bases; unmatched junction nucleotides: 16. Looked up from germline, CDR1 is SGHDT and CDR2 is YYEEEE. CDR3 sequence (DNA): TGTGCCAGCAGCTTCTTGAAAAGGCGGCTAGCGGACAACAATGAGCAGTTCTTC. Encoded protein: CASSFLKRRLADNNEQFF.

The V call is TRBV7-8, the J call TRBJ1-6; 7 bases agree with TRBD1. V dropped 5 bases and J dropped 5; count of bases not matched to a gene: 9. The CDR3 spans 16 residues. Germline V CDR1 and CDR2: SGHVS, FQNEAQ. CDR3 protein: CASSRSDRTNNSPLHF. The DNA of the CDR3 is TGTGCCAGCAGCCGGTCGGACAGGACCAATAATTCACCCCTCCACTTT.

The chain employs TRBV6-5 and TRBJ1-6; D is undetermined. V lost 0 bases and J lost 10, with 10 bases in between. CDR1 MNHEY and CDR2 SVGAGI come from the germline V gene. The CDR3 has 14 amino acids. This CDR3 reads CASSYSANGSPLHF. CDR3 coding DNA: TGTGCCAGCAGTTACTCGGCCAATGGGTCACCCCTCCACTTT.